The 10 T cell receptor beta chains in this list originate from one sample, sequenced in a study of blood T cell repertoires in COVID-19. The data were produced by immunoSEQ multiplex PCR, yet TCRdb's version contains in-frame clones alone and is incomplete. The table includes about 270,000 clones, 89% detected once. Sequences were obtained from peripheral blood. These receptors all stem from a man aged 50 to 60 with acute or convalescent COVID-19.

V is TRBV6-4 and J is TRBJ1-2, with D possibly being TRBD1 (5 bases). The germline V gene has CDR1 MRHNA and CDR2 SNTAGT. The V gene lost 0 bases and the J gene lost 9 bases, with 14 bases spanning the gap. The CDR3 is 14 residues long. CDR3 protein: CASSDSGSRASYTF. CDR3 DNA: TGTGCCAGCAGTGACTCCGGTAGCAGGGCGAGCTACACCTTC.

This clone has a single count. The chain joins TRBV7-8 to TRBJ2-7, with TRBD1 matching 7 bases. The germline V gene encodes CDR1 SGHVS and CDR2 FQNEAQ. The CDR3 length is 15 residues. The V and J ends lost 6 bases and 1 base, in that order; junction bases with no gene match: 9. The CDR3 here is CASSPRTGWSYEQYF. CDR3 coding DNA: TGTGCCAGCAGTCCCCGGACAGGCTGGTCCTACGAGCAGTACTTC.

The chain carries TRBV6-6 and TRBJ1-2, with 10 bases aligning to TRBD1. The V and J ends lost 5 bases and 6 bases, in that order; junction bases with no gene match: 6. CDR3 length: 14 amino acids. Germline assignment: CDR1 MNHNY and CDR2 SVGAGI (reference sequence). The CDR3 reads CASSRTGGYDGYTF. DNA for the CDR3: TGTGCCAGCAGTCGGACAGGGGGTTACGATGGCTACACCTTC.

V gene TRBV4-2 combines with J gene TRBJ2-3; D perhaps matches TRBD1 (6 bases). Trimming shortened V by 2 bases and J by 5 bases, and 8 bases separated the two germline ends. The CDR3 runs 13 residues. The germline V gene has CDR1 LGHNA and CDR2 YNFKEQ. CDR3 coding DNA: TGTGCCAGCAGCCAAAGGGACATAGATACGCAGTATTTT. Encoded protein: CASSQRDIDTQYF.

This sequence joins TRBV3-1 (or the pseudogene TRBV3-2) and TRBJ2-1, with 11 nucleotides matching TRBD2. CDR1 is LGHDT and CDR2 is YNNKEL in the germline V gene (reference sequence). Trimming at V came to 1 base and at J to 8 bases, leaving 13 bases not matched to a gene. The CDR3 consists of 18 residues. In DNA form, the CDR3 reads TGTGCCAGCAGCCAAGGGTTCAGTAGCGGGGGGGCCTCGGATGAGCAGTTCTTC. The encoded protein is CASSQGFSSGGASDEQFF.

The chain carries TRBV11-2 and TRBJ2-5; TRBD2 matches at 8 bases. CDR1 SGHAT and CDR2 FQNNGV come from the germline V gene. The junction had 3 bases not matched to a gene; V was cut back by 7 bases and J by 5 bases. This CDR3 has 12 residues. The CDR3 region is CASTGTRETQYF. The CDR3 bases are TGTGCCAGCACCGGGACTAGGGAGACCCAGTACTTC.

J is TRBJ1-5 and V is TRBV19; 11 bases are a match to TRBD1. V gave up 5 bases and J gave up 5 bases; unmatched junction bases: 2. The CDR3 consists of 14 residues. CDR1 and CDR2 from the germline V gene are LNHDA and SQIVND (reference sequence). The CDR3 nucleotides read TGTGCCAGTAGTCGGGACAGGGGGGATCAGCCCCAGCATTTT. This encodes CASSRDRGDQPQHF.

About this clone: A junction boundary mismatches the germline segment, possibly from a read error. The chain carries TRBV2 and TRBJ2-7; tentatively, D is TRBD2 (6 bases). Germline CDR1 reads SNHLY; CDR2 reads FYNNEI. The CDR3 contains 12 residues. The CDR3 reads CAGRDLGREQYF. The CDR3 nucleotides are TGTGCCGGCAGGGACCTAGGGAGGGAGCAGTACTTC.

The rearrangement joins TRBV20-1 to TRBJ2-4; D perhaps matches TRBD1 (6 bases). CDR1 and CDR2 from the germline V gene are DFQATT and SNEGSKA (reference sequence). Trimming took 3 bases from V and 8 from J, leaving 17 bases between them. The CDR3 covers 14 residues. CDR3 nucleotides: TGCAGTGCTAGTCACAGGGCCCCCTGGGACATTCAGTACTTC. As protein: CSASHRAPWDIQYF.

CDR3 in DNA: TGTGCCAGCAGTGAGGCGGGGAGCGGCTACGAGCAGTACTTC. The encoded protein is CASSEAGSGYEQYF. This chain connects TRBV25-1 to TRBJ2-7, with a possible D match to TRBD2 (6 bases). Germline V CDR1 and CDR2: MGHDK, SYGVNS. The V end lost 3 bases, the J end lost 3 bases, and 12 bases lay between the germline ends. This CDR3 spans 14 amino acids.